The clone carrying this T cell receptor beta chain was recorded many times. A roughly 9.1 ml volume of fresh peripheral blood provided the PBMCs. The CDR3 loop spans 15 amino acids. V was pared by 3 bases and J by 2 bases, with 5 bases of the junction left unmatched. The V gene's germline CDR1 is LNHDA and CDR2 SQIVND (reference sequence). This specimen comes from a study of T cells in Graves' hyperthyroidism and ophthalmopathy. Study in general: Peripheral blood was obtained at initial diagnosis, preceding any treatment.

Researchers took RNA transcripts and amplified the TCR beta CDR3 regions from them. First-round RT-PCR targeting the TCR CDR3 was performed with the HTBI primer set. Using its own MiXCR run on the multiplex PCR reads, TCRdb lists one record per CDR3 protein. This table holds roughly 380,000 distinct CDR3 sequences, 15% to 20% found once. The sample taken for sequencing was blood. The clonotype was recovered from a woman between 35 and 50 years old with Graves' ophthalmopathy. The chain couples TRBV19 to TRBJ2-7, with 9 bases matching TRBD2. The CDR3, as DNA: TGTGCCAGTAGTATTCTAGCGGGACCTACCTACGAGCAGTACTTC. Translating gives CASSILAGPTYEQYF. The full variable domain, its missing parts supplied by reference TRBV19 and TRBJ2-7, is DGGITQSPKYLFRKEGQNVTLSCEQNLNHDAMYWYRQDPGQGLRLIYYSQIVNDFQKGDIAEGYSVSREKKESFPLTVTSAQKNPTAFYLCASSILAGPTYEQYFGPGTRLTVT.